This TCR beta chain was sequenced for a study of early T cells in non-severe SARS-CoV-2 infection. Individual cDNA molecules were tagged with unique molecular identifiers, the study reported. TCRdb passed the 5' RACE reads through MiXCR, listing each CDR3 protein once. The sample holds approximately 46,000 distinct CDR3 sequences, roughly 8.8% seen once. This clonotype showed up many times. The CDR3 runs 15 residues. Germline loops: CDR1 MDHEN, CDR2 SYDVKM. V gave up 6 bases and J gave up 6 bases; unmatched junction bases: 10. The receptor was derived from an adult who was a healthcare worker with PCR-confirmed SARS-CoV-2 infection or an uninfected control (not recorded which). Material: whole blood. The rearrangement joins TRBV28 to TRBJ1-4; 7 bases agree with TRBD1. CDR3 region: CASSPSTGVHEKLFF. CDR3 DNA: TGTGCCAGCAGCCCGTCTACAGGGGTACATGAAAAACTGTTTTTT.